This T cell receptor beta chain was profiled in a study of OX40 agonist ivuxolimab in advanced cancers. Overall study context: A male proportion of approximately 80% was recorded, with mean age about 62 years and range about 20 to 90. The eligibility criteria allowed prior anti-PD-1, anti-PD-L1 or anti-CTLA-4 therapy, and under 50% had some.

Points on this clone: Its antigen remains unidentified.

Here immunoSEQ multiplex PCR was the method, and the copy in TCRdb shows in-frame clones only, minus some. The profile shows approximately 160,000 clones, 85% to 95% of them singletons. Study conclusions and caveats: Expanded clones were, on average, more numerous in CD8+ T cells than in CD4+.

The sequence was collected from an adult with an advanced solid tumor such as melanoma, head and neck, liver or kidney cancer. The sample consisted of CD4+ or CD8+ T cells sorted from blood, taken in a trial of the OX40 agonist ivuxolimab.

The CDR3 region has the DNA TGTGCCAGCAGCTCTCAGGCAGGGAGTGACGAGCAGTACTTC. It translates to CASSSQAGSDEQYF. V gene TRBV5-4 combines with J gene TRBJ2-7; D might be TRBD1 or TRBD2, each matching 5 bases. This CDR3 region has 14 residues. Trimming left V 3 bases short and J 5 bases short, with 15 bases between. Germline V CDR1 and CDR2: SGHNT, YYREEE (reference sequence).